This T cell receptor beta chain was profiled in a study of OX40 agonist ivuxolimab in advanced cancers. With regard to the full study: The costimulatory receptor OX40 (CD134) was targeted by ivuxolimab, a fully human IgG2 agonistic monoclonal antibody. Intravenous ivuxolimab was administered to patients every 2 weeks at six dose levels: 0.01, 0.1, 0.3, 1.5, 3 and 10 mg/kg. Among the 52 dose-escalation patients, about 19 had hepatocellular carcinoma, approximately 15 melanoma, 9 renal cell carcinoma and 9 head and neck cancer. A male proportion of around 80% and a mean age of about 60 years, ranging from about 20 to 85, were recorded for the dose-escalation cohort. Patients were allowed to have had prior anti-PD-1, anti-PD-L1 or anti-CTLA-4 therapy, and approximately 39% of the dose-escalation patients had been treated with checkpoint inhibitors. Three dose-escalation patients achieved partial responses, one with hepatocellular carcinoma and two with cutaneous melanoma. Peripheral TCRbeta sequencing was intended to test whether TCR sequence diversity was altered and clonal T-cell expansion was caused by ivuxolimab. The paper reports the monotherapy dose-escalation portion (N of about 47 patients) of the phase I ivuxolimab trial. Study-level results and caveats: At doses from 0.1 to 3.0 mg/kg, clonal expansion was seen in both CD4+ and CD8+ blood T cells between baseline and week 6. In the 0.1-3.0 mg/kg groups, partial responders were among the patients with the lowest normalized peripheral clonal expansion, particularly in CD8+ T cells. After ivuxolimab, CD8+ T cells had more expanded clones than CD4+ T cells on average. The antigen specificity of the clonally expanded peripheral T cells was not determined. Low levels of normalized T-cell clonal expansion were also seen in some patients who did not respond.

In regard to this clone: Its antigen is still unknown. Base-call qualities are not available, and no considerably larger clone is one nucleotide away.

The trial excluded patients who had a history of autoimmune disease or were on systemic immunosuppression. Peripheral blood for TCR sequencing was drawn from every dose cohort at baseline, at cycle 4 day 1 and at cycle 7 day 1. Samples came from an open-label, multicenter, first-in-human phase I dose-escalation trial of ivuxolimab. Adults with locally advanced or metastatic head and neck squamous cell, hepatocellular, melanoma or renal cell carcinoma were enrolled in the trial. Before TCR sequencing, CD4+ and CD8+ T cells were separately sorted from peripheral blood. The CDR3 measures 17 amino acids from cysteine to phenylalanine. Only the CDR3 DNA is retained, 51 bases long and in frame from the first base. Genomic DNA was extracted from sorted cells for sequencing of the TCRbeta CDR3 region. TCRbeta CDR3 regions were sequenced using the immunoSEQ Assay. TCRdb provides this immuneACCESS table in a form limited to in-frame rearrangements. Some clones are lacking; in checked studies, under half of them reflect an unresolved V gene, and why the rest are absent is not known. In this sample the table shows about 46,000 clones, 88% of which occur a single time. The ten largest clones represent 45% to 70% of the sample.

This sequence originates from an adult with an advanced solid tumor such as melanoma, head and neck, liver or kidney cancer. The rearranged chain carries TRBV21-1 and TRBJ1-1. TRBV21-1 is recorded as a pseudogene. Sequencing was performed on CD4+ or CD8+ T cells sorted from blood, taken in a trial of the OX40 agonist ivuxolimab. The CDR3 has the sequence CASSRPWYRPMHTEAFF. The DNA sequence is TGTGCCAGCAGCCGCCCCTGGTATCGGCCCATGCACACTGAAGCTTTCTTT.